This T cell receptor (beta chain) was recorded in a study of graft-versus-host responses after intestinal transplantation (dated by TCRdb to the early 2020s). Turning to the overall study: The transplants that recipients got were multivisceral, liver-intestinal, or isolated intestinal. Every recipient was given anti-thymocyte globulin induction, followed by approximately 3 years of maintenance tacrolimus and steroids. Graft-versus-host and host-versus-graft alloreactive T cell clones were tracked in the graft, circulation and bone marrow after intestinal transplantation using bulk TCR-beta CDR3 sequencing. To identify alloreactive clones, pre-transplant mixed lymphocyte reaction products were sequenced and compared with unstimulated pre-transplant donor and recipient T cells. The cohort enrolled 24 intestinal transplant recipients including one retransplant, and a few patients lacking pretransplant specimens were excluded. A peak of at least 4% donor T cells among recipient peripheral blood mononuclear cells was the definition used for donor T cell macrochimerism. Samples from a few later patients were sequenced in-house on an Illumina MiSeq with MiXCR processing rather than by the commercial service. Broader findings and caveats from the paper: GvH clones were detected in recipient bone marrow, and some appeared earlier in ileal mucosa or blood, consistent with an intestinal mucosal origin. Conclusions were limited by the relatively low number and heterogeneity of intestinal transplant patients. In the allografts of patients with donor T cell macrochimerism, GvH to HvG T cell clonal ratios were high. Early after transplant, peak levels of circulating GvH clones were associated with declines in HvG clones.

To prepare the library, the immunoSEQ multiplex PCR assay was applied. For most patients, genomic DNA was isolated with the Qiagen DNeasy Blood and Tissue Kit and shipped frozen to Adaptive Biotechnologies for TCR sequencing. For most patients, high-throughput TCR-beta CDR3 sequencing of genomic DNA was performed by Adaptive Biotechnologies. As for how the authors treated the data: TCR sequencing data were retrieved from Adaptive's ImmunoSEQ software for 18 patients, whereas a few other patients were processed with MiXCR and VDJtools. CD4 versus CD8 sorting errors were corrected by removing sequences found in both subsets at a frequency ratio below 5:1. CDR3 nucleotide sequences shared by donor and recipient were removed because the origin of these sequences could not be assigned. To be classed as alloreactive, a clone needed at least 2-fold expansion over unstimulated cells and a minimum CFSE-low frequency of 0.002% (template counts) or 0.001% (read counts). A clone was considered mappable if detected in the sequenced pre-transplant spleen, lymph node, or MLR CFSE-low populations of the donor or recipient. Cumulative frequency of alloreactive clones was calculated as a percentage of all sequences weighted by copy number. Entries here come from immuneACCESS through TCRdb and include only in-frame sequences with V and J called. Some clones fail to appear in such tables; in the studies checked, an unresolved V gene covers under half of the shortfall, and the cause of the remainder is unknown. V, J and clone size are those of that table, while D and trimming were read from the DNA. Here the sample has some 120,000 clones; 90% occur a single time. Of the sample, about 0.18% falls within the top ten clones.

This specimen's time point label, interpreted: cells obtained before transplantation from donor or recipient. CD3+CD4+ and CD3+CD8+ populations were FACS-sorted from unstimulated pre-transplant donor and recipient cells taken from spleen or lymph nodes. This clone was picked up one time. The antigen it binds to is not known. It has no much larger one-base neighbor in the sample; base qualities were not kept. The source of this sequence is a human donor who received an intestinal transplant. The sample here was unstimulated CD4+ T cells sorted from spleen or lymph node cells, taken before intestinal transplant.

The sequenced DNA: TGTGCCAGCAGCCCCGCGGCGGGACAGATATACGAGCAGTACTTC. Its protein is CASSPAAGQIYEQYF. The V gene is TRBV11-2 and the J gene is TRBJ2-7; TRBD1 could be the D gene, as 7 bases match. The junction shows trimming of 5 bases on V and 4 bases on J, plus 18 bases between the germline ends. Taken from cysteine to phenylalanine, the CDR3 has 15 residues. Only the CDR3 portion is preserved as DNA: 45 bases, with reading frame beginning at the first base. CDR1 and CDR2, looked up from the germline V gene, are SGHAT and FQNNGV.